Listed here are 14 T cell receptor beta chains from one sample, sequenced in a study of Ad26.COV2.S vaccination and SARS-CoV-2 variants. Documented treatment: around 19 received Ad26.COV2.S at low or high dose, single or two shots; a few received placebo; per-sample allocation not given. All samples were drawn on day 63, counting from the first vaccine or placebo injection. Sequenced by immunoSEQ multiplex PCR; TCRdb stores in-frame clones only, minus some. Among 300,000 to 350,000 clones listed, about 86% were seen once. Sequences were derived from peripheral blood, sampled in a trial of Ad26.COV2.S vaccine versus placebo. The receptors originated from a person aged 18-65 years who received the Ad26.COV2.S COVID-19 vaccine or a placebo.

The chain combines TRBV9 with TRBJ1-6; D call uncertain. V was clipped by 0 bases and J by 8 bases, with 9 bases between them. Germline V gene lookup returns CDR1 SGDLS and CDR2 YYNGEE. The CDR3 is 14 amino acids. This chain's CDR3 is CASSVGQYDSPLHF. CDR3 coding DNA: TGTGCCAGCAGCGTAGGTCAGTATGATTCACCCCTCCACTTT.

The rearrangement links TRBV6-2 or TRBV6-3 to TRBJ1-2; maybe TRBD1 (5 bases). This CDR3 is 12 amino acids long. Trimming pared 5 bases from V and 5 bases from J, leaving 9 bases between. The germline V gene has CDR1 MNHEY and CDR2 SVGEGT. The CDR3 sequence is CASSTDIYGYTF. The CDR3, as DNA: TGTGCCAGCAGTACGGACATTTATGGCTACACCTTC.

The chain carries TRBV11-3 and TRBJ2-3, with TRBD1 matching 8 bases. CDR1 is SGHNT, CDR2 YENEEA, per germline. The trim removed 5 bases at V and 4 bases at J, leaving 11 bases unmatched. This CDR3 is 16 amino acids long. The chain's CDR3 is CASSQRQGKGADTQYF. The CDR3 DNA sequence: TGTGCCAGCAGCCAAAGACAGGGGAAAGGGGCAGATACGCAGTATTTT.

The V and J genes are TRBV6-5 and TRBJ1-1, with TRBD1 matching over 10 bases. The CDR3 totals 13 residues. Germline-derived CDR1 and CDR2 are MNHEY and SVGAGI. Trimming cost V 2 bases and J 9 bases; bases outside gene matches: 3. CDR3 coding DNA: TGTGCCAGCAGTTACCGCGACAGGGGGCAAGCTTTCTTT. This codes for CASSYRDRGQAFF.

This sequence joins TRBV7-8 and TRBJ2-5, with D perhaps TRBD1 or TRBD2 (7 bases each). Looked up from germline, CDR1 is SGHVS and CDR2 is FQNEAQ. Trimming stripped 5 bases from V and 7 bases from J, with 17 bases between. This CDR3 region has 14 residues. CDR3 DNA sequence: TGTGCCAGCAGCATGGGGGCAGGGGGGGTGACCCAGTACTTC. The encoded protein is CASSMGAGGVTQYF.

The chain is built from TRBV13 and TRBJ2-2; unclear D gene. Germline lookup yields CDR1 PRHDT and CDR2 FYEKMQ (reference sequence). The V and J ends lost 1 base and 5 bases respectively, with 5 bases between them. CDR3 size: 13 residues. CDR3 protein: CASSLARTGELFF. The CDR3 nucleotides read TGTGCCAGCAGCTTAGCGAGGACCGGGGAGCTGTTTTTT.

Regarding this clone: Other DNA sequences of this sample code for an identical CDR3. The genes are TRBV5-1 and TRBJ2-7, with D hard to call. This CDR3 is 11 amino acids long. The germline gives CDR1 SGHRS, CDR2 YFSETQ. V was clipped by 0 bases and J by 4 bases, with 2 bases between them. In DNA, the CDR3 is TGCGCCAGCAGCTTGGAGTACGAGCAGTACTTC. Amino acids: CASSLEYEQYF.

This clone was detected a few times. The CDR3, as DNA: TGTGCCACCAGCAGAGATGGAGAGTCTGGAAACACCATATATTTT. Translation: CATSRDGESGNTIYF. The chain recombines TRBV15 with TRBJ1-3; D gene uncertain. The germline V gene encodes CDR1 LNHNV and CDR2 YYDKDF (reference sequence). The CDR3 length is 15 residues. V lost 0 bases and J 1 base, leaving 7 bases between the germline ends.

This chain joins TRBV12-2 and TRBJ2-7. TRBV12-2 is a listed pseudogene. The CDR3 is made up of 13 amino acids. CDR3 loop: CASRLVQPYEQYF. The CDR3 nucleotides read TGTGCAAGTCGCTTAGTTCAGCCCTACGAGCAGTACTTC.

This clone turned up a few times. The chain links TRBV20-1 to TRBJ1-2; D is unclear. CDR1 and CDR2 from the germline V gene are DFQATT and SNEGSKA (reference sequence). Trimming removed 5 bases from V and 4 bases from J, with 5 bases in between. This CDR3 spans 10 amino acids. CDR3 loop: CSARSYGYTF. CDR3 sequence (DNA): TGCAGTGCTCGGTCCTATGGCTACACCTTC.

The rearrangement links TRBV2 to TRBJ1-5, with D unclear. There are 13 residues in the CDR3. Germline lookup yields CDR1 SNHLY and CDR2 FYNNEI. The germline V and J ends were trimmed by 3 bases and 5 bases, with 8 bases remaining between them. DNA for the CDR3: TGTGCCAGCAGTGATGGCTTTGATCAGCCCCAGCATTTT. Translating gives CASSDGFDQPQHF.

The genes are TRBV6-1 and TRBJ2-5, with D tentatively TRBD2 (6 bases). Trimming shortened V by 0 bases and J by 5 bases, and 10 bases separated the two germline ends. Germline loops: CDR1 MNHNS, CDR2 SASEGT. This CDR3 has 14 amino acids. Here the CDR3 reads CASSEAGGAETQYF. In DNA, the CDR3 is TGTGCCAGCAGTGAAGCGGGCGGGGCGGAGACCCAGTACTTC.

CDR3 loop: CASGRETDTQYF. CDR3 nucleotides: TGTGCCAGCGGGAGGGAAACAGATACGCAGTATTTT. V usage is TRBV9 and J usage is TRBJ2-3, with 7 positions matching TRBD2. The CDR3 consists of 12 residues. Per the germline V gene, CDR1 is SGDLS and CDR2 is YYNGEE. J was trimmed by 3 bases and V by 7 bases; bases with no gene match: 2.

The rearrangement joins TRBV10-3 to TRBJ1-1; the D is unclear. Deletions cut 0 bases from V and 2 bases from J, with 16 bases between. In germline, CDR1 is ENHRY, CDR2 SYGVKD. The CDR3 spans 17 residues. CDR3 sequence: CAISESLILLDNTEAFF. Written as DNA, the CDR3 is TGTGCCATCAGTGAGTCGTTGATTCTCCTAGACAACACTGAAGCTTTCTTT.